What follows describes a single T cell receptor (beta chain). This sample was taken from a study of blood T cell repertoires in COVID-19. In the study overall: PBMCs, B-cell-depleted T cells, or T cells provided the cDNA or gDNA that made up the material.

Original processing notes: Estimation of nucleated cell counts relied on the amplification of reference gene primers. The data were produced by immunoSEQ multiplex PCR, yet TCRdb's version contains in-frame clones alone and is incomplete. V, J and clone size derive from that table, while D and trimming were established from the DNA sequence. The sample records more than 80,000 clones, approximately 85% being singletons. Between the trimmed V and J ends, which lost 8 bases and 0 bases, there was a span of 10 bases. CDR1 is ENHRY, CDR2 SYGVKD, per germline. The CDR3 contains 14 residues. The chain employs TRBV10-3 and TRBJ2-2, with a possible D match to TRBD1 (5 bases). The sample taken for sequencing was peripheral blood. This TCR derives from a woman of 80 years or more with COVID-19, enrolled during active disease. CDR3 loop: CAISQGTNTGELFF. The CDR3, as DNA: TGTGCCATCTCTCAGGGAACGAACACCGGGGAGCTGTTTTTT.